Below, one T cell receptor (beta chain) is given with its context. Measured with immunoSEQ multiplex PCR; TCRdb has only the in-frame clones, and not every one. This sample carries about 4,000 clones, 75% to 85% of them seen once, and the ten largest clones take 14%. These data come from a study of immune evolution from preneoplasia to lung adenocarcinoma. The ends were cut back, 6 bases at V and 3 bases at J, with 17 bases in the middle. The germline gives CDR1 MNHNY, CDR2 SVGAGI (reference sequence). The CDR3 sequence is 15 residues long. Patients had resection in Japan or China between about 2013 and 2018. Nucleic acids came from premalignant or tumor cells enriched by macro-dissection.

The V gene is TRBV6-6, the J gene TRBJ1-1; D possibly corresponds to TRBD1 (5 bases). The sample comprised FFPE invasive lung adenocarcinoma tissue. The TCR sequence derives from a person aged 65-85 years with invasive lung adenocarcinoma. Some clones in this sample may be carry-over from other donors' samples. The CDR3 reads CASRPGTYTDTEAFF. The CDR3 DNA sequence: TGTGCCAGCAGACCCGGGACCTACACGGACACTGAAGCTTTCTTT.